The 17 T cell receptor beta chains reported below all come from one sample, sequenced in a study of CD8 T cells in Susac syndrome (dated by TCRdb to the late 2010s). Libraries came from the immunoSEQ multiplex PCR assay. RNA was extracted using the RNeasy kit, and roughly 0.5 to 1 microgram was reverse transcribed with random hexamers. TCRdb ran its own pipeline on the public reads, namely fastp trimming at Q25 and MiXCR clone calling, and kept in-frame beta chains. Every CDR3 protein is listed once, alongside the most common genes and DNA of its rows. In this sample the table shows almost 450,000 distinct CDR3 sequences, more than 70% of which occur a single time. The biggest ten clones account for about 0.12% of the sample. The sample was CD8+ T cells from PBMCs. Receptors were obtained from a human donor with multiple sclerosis.

The CDR3 loop is CASSQEDRVPNTEAFF. The CDR3 DNA follows: TGCGCCAGCAGCCAAGAAGACAGGGTCCCGAACACTGAAGCTTTCTTT. This chain links TRBV4-1 with TRBJ1-1; 7 positions match TRBD1. Germline-derived CDR1 and CDR2 are MGHRA and YSYEKL. The CDR3 covers 16 residues. The V gene end was trimmed by 0 bases and the J gene end by 1 base; junction bases not matched to a gene: 5.

The chain recombines TRBV7-9 with TRBJ1-1, with 7 bases fitting TRBD1. Germline loops: CDR1 SEHNR, CDR2 FQNEAQ (reference sequence). CDR3 length equals 13 residues. V was clipped by 11 bases and J by 0 bases; unmatched bases: 6. The DNA for the CDR3 is TGTGCCGTACGGGACAGTTTGAACACTGAAGCTTTCTTT. This translates into CAVRDSLNTEAFF.

The chain joins TRBV2 to TRBJ2-3; D possibly corresponds to TRBD1 (5 bases). CDR1 is SNHLY and CDR2 is FYNNEI in the germline V gene. Trimming took 5 bases from V and 0 from J, leaving 12 bases between them. The CDR3 length is 15 residues. The DNA for the CDR3 is TGTGCCAGCAGTAAGACAGTTTCTAGCACAGATACGCAGTATTTT. It is translated as CASSKTVSSTDTQYF.

In DNA form, the CDR3 reads TGTGCCAGCAGTTTATCAACTAGCGGGTTCTACGAGCAGTACTTC. It yields the protein CASSLSTSGFYEQYF. J is TRBJ2-7 and V is TRBV28, with 9 bases lining up with TRBD2. The ends lost 1 base at V and 3 bases at J; junction bases unmatched: 4. This CDR3 has 15 residues. Germline CDR1 MDHEN, CDR2 SYDVKM. The entire variable domain, with the rest obtained from reference TRBV28 and TRBJ2-7, is as follows: DVKVTQSSRYLVKRTGEKVFLECVQDMDHENMFWYRQDPGLGLRLIYFSYDVKMKEKGDIPEGYSVSREKKERFSLILESASTNQTSMYLCASSLSTSGFYEQYFGPGTRLTVT.

The gene calls are TRBV12-5 and TRBJ2-1; D remains unclear. The CDR3 extends over 13 amino acids. The ends were cut back, 1 base at V and 8 bases at J, with 9 bases in the middle. Germline values: CDR1 LGHNT, CDR2 FRNRAP. CDR3 nucleotide sequence: TGTGCTAGTGGTTTGGGGGGTACCTATGAGCAGTTCTTC. Amino acids: CASGLGGTYEQFF. Complete variable domain (other parts from reference TRBV12-5 and TRBJ2-1): DARVTQTPRHKVTEMGQEVTMRCQPILGHNTVFWYRQTMMQGLELLAYFRNRAPLDDSGMPKDRFSAEMPDATLATLKIQPSEPRDSAVYFCASGLGGTYEQFFGPGTRLTVL.

This clonotype was seen just once. The chain joins TRBV4-1 to TRBJ2-5, with 9 nucleotides matching TRBD1. Looked up from germline, CDR1 is MGHRA and CDR2 is YSYEKL. The V and J ends lost 1 base and 5 bases, in that order; junction bases with no gene match: 8. This CDR3 has 16 residues. CDR3 loop: CASSQAPTGGIETQYF. The CDR3 coding sequence is TGCGCCAGCAGCCAAGCCCCGACAGGGGGAATTGAGACCCAGTACTTC.

The chain joins TRBV25-1 to TRBJ1-2; 8 nucleotides align to TRBD1. V lost 1 base to trimming and J lost 5 bases; unmatched junction nucleotides: 3. CDR3 length: 14 amino acids. CDR1 MGHDK and CDR2 SYGVNS come from the germline V gene. The chain's CDR3 is CASSESWTGYGYTF. The DNA of the CDR3 is TGTGCCAGCAGTGAATCCTGGACAGGGTATGGCTACACCTTC.

The chain links TRBV28 to TRBJ1-5, with D unresolved. V was pared by 8 bases and J by 0 bases, with 8 bases between. The CDR3 totals 13 residues. Germline V CDR1 and CDR2: MDHEN, SYDVKM. The CDR3 DNA reads TGTGCCAGCGAGTTATATAGCAATCAGCCCCAGCATTTT. It specifies CASELYSNQPQHF.

The rearrangement links TRBV4-1 to TRBJ2-7, with unresolved D. The CDR3 totals 15 residues. Germline V lookup: CDR1 MGHRA, CDR2 YSYEKL. Between the trimmed V and J ends, which lost 0 bases and 4 bases, there was a span of 13 bases. CDR3 sequence (DNA): TGCGCCAGCAGCCAAGAGCAGGAGTCCCCATACGAGCAGTACTTC. Translation: CASSQEQESPYEQYF.

The rearrangement uses TRBV4-1 and TRBJ2-7; D perhaps matches TRBD1 (5 bases). Germline V gene data show CDR1 as MGHRA and CDR2 as YSYEKL. V was clipped by 2 bases and J by 1 base, with 18 bases between them. This CDR3 region has 17 residues. CDR3 sequence reads: CASSQHSGAGNSYEQYF. CDR3 sequence (DNA): TGCGCCAGCAGCCAACATTCAGGAGCAGGGAATTCCTACGAGCAGTACTTC.

The chain recombines TRBV5-1 with TRBJ2-5, with D unresolved. Germline assignment: CDR1 SGHRS and CDR2 YFSETQ. This CDR3 contains 14 residues. Between the trimmed V and J ends, which lost 2 bases and 1 base, there was a span of 9 bases. Here the CDR3 DNA reads TGCGCCAGCAGCTTCTGGACCCTCCAAGAGACCCAGTACTTC. Translated, it gives CASSFWTLQETQYF. Full variable domain (remainder filled in from reference TRBV5-1 and TRBJ2-5): KAGVTQTPRYLIKTRGQQVTLSCSPISGHRSVSWYQQTPGQGLQFLFEYFSETQRNKGNFPGRFSGRQFSNSRSEMNVSTLELGDSALYLCASSFWTLQETQYFGPGTRLLVL.

The chain uses TRBV20-1 and TRBJ1-1; D uncertain. The CDR3 loop spans 14 amino acids. From germline, CDR1 is DFQATT and CDR2 SNEGSKA (reference sequence). Trimming pared 0 bases from V and 7 bases from J, leaving 15 bases between. The CDR3 sequence is CSARDIGMEGEAFF. Here the CDR3 DNA reads TGCAGTGCTAGAGATATAGGGATGGAGGGTGAAGCTTTCTTT.

The rearrangement uses TRBV6-4 and TRBJ1-2, with TRBD1 as a possible D gene (5 bases). The CDR3 is 15 amino acids. Trimming stripped 6 bases from V and 5 bases from J, with 19 bases between. CDR1 is MRHNA and CDR2 is SNTAGT in the germline V gene. The CDR3 sequence: CASRPSPEGPYGYTF. In DNA form, the CDR3 reads TGTGCCAGCAGGCCTTCGCCGGAGGGGCCTTATGGCTACACCTTC.

The chain recombines TRBV12-3 or TRBV12-4 with TRBJ2-2; D is undetermined. This CDR3 comprises 16 residues. V was pared by 3 bases and J by 3 bases, with 14 bases between. The CDR3: CASSFLNPRDTGELFF. The CDR3 DNA reads as TGTGCCAGCAGTTTTTTAAACCCTCGCGACACCGGGGAGCTGTTTTTT.

The chain links TRBV19 to TRBJ2-7; 10 bases align to TRBD1. Germline trimming cut 6 bases from V and 3 bases from J; bases unmatched to any gene: 5. The CDR3 runs to 14 residues. Looked up from germline, CDR1 is LNHDA and CDR2 is SQIVND (reference sequence). The CDR3 coding sequence is TGTGCCAGTAGGCCGGGACAGGGGAACTACGAGCAGTACTTC. It specifies CASRPGQGNYEQYF. The full variable domain, with the rest looked up from reference TRBV19 and TRBJ2-7, is DGGITQSPKYLFRKEGQNVTLSCEQNLNHDAMYWYRQDPGQGLRLIYYSQIVNDFQKGDIAEGYSVSREKKESFPLTVTSAQKNPTAFYLCASRPGQGNYEQYFGPGTRLTVT.

This sequence joins TRBV5-5 and TRBJ2-7, with D possibly matching TRBD2 (5 bases). Germline V gene sequence: CDR1 SGHKS, CDR2 YYEKEE (reference sequence). The CDR3 is 14 amino acids. Between the trimmed V and J ends, which lost 6 bases and 2 bases, there was a span of 15 bases. DNA for the CDR3: TGTGCCAGCAACTCGGGATGGGGTCCCTACGAGCAGTACTTC. Translation gives CASNSGWGPYEQYF. The full variable domain, rest sourced from reference TRBV5-5 and TRBJ2-7, is DAGVTQSPTHLIKTRGQQVTLRCSPISGHKSVSWYQQVLGQGPQFIFQYYEKEERGRGNFPDRFSARQFPNYSSELNVNALLLGDSALYLCASNSGWGPYEQYFGPGTRLTVT.

The chain has TRBV20-1 and TRBJ2-7; 11 bases agree with TRBD2. CDR3 length: 16 amino acids. Trimming cost V 2 bases and J 1 base; bases outside gene matches: 7. The germline gives CDR1 DFQATT, CDR2 SNEGSKA (reference sequence). In DNA form, the CDR3 reads TGCAGTGCTAGACCGGGACTAGCGGAATCATCCTACGAGCAGTACTTC. Translated, it gives CSARPGLAESSYEQYF.